This T cell receptor (beta chain) was found in a study of blood T cells in healthy people across ages. Combining a sample-barcoded 5' primer with a J-beta primer mix, a second PCR ran for roughly 6 to 12 cycles. Using its own MiXCR run on the 5' RACE reads, TCRdb lists one record per CDR3 protein. The table shows about 1.1 million distinct CDR3 sequences, with more than 30% occurring only once. This clonotype was counted only a few times. The sequencing sample was made of blood. This clonotype was sampled from a man between 18 and 35 years old in good health.

The CDR3 loop is CASSLQPGQENTEAFF. As DNA, the CDR3 is TGCGCCAGCAGCCTCCAACCGGGACAGGAGAACACTGAAGCTTTCTTT. The chain couples TRBV5-1 to TRBJ1-1; 8 nucleotides agree with TRBD1. Germline V gene sequence: CDR1 SGHRS, CDR2 YFSETQ. The CDR3 totals 16 residues. V gave up 4 bases and J gave up 1 base; unmatched junction bases: 9.